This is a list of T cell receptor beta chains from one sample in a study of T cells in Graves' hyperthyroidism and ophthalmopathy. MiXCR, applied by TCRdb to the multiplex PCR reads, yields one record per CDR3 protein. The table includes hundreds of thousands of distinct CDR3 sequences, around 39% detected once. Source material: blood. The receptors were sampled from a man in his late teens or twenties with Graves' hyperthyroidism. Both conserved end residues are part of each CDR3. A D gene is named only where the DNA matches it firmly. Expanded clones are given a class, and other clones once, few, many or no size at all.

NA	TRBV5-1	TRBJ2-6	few	CASSPLAGSGANVLTF	TGCGCCAGCAGCCCACTCGCGGGCTCTGGGGCCAACGTCCTGACTTTC
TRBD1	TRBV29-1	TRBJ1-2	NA	CSAETGTAIGYTF	TGCAGCGCCGAAACCGGGACAGCCATTGGCTACACCTTC
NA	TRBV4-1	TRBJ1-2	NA	CASGQPGQRNYGYTF	TGCGCCAGCGGCCAACCCGGACAGAGGAACTATGGCTACACCTTC
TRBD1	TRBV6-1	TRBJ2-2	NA	CASMKRQGWTGELFF	TGTGCCAGCATGAAAAGACAGGGGTGGACCGGGGAGCTGTTTTTT
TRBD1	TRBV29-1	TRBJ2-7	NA	CSASSGTGLVDYEQYF	TGCAGTGCCTCTTCCGGGACAGGGCTAGTCGATTACGAGCAGTACTTC
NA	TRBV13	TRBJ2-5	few	CASSLRTLQETQYF	TGTGCCAGCAGCTTACGGACACTTCAAGAGACCCAGTACTTC
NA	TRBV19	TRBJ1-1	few	CASSIVTGLNTEAFF	TGTGCCAGTAGTATAGTCACAGGGTTGAACACTGAAGCTTTCTTT
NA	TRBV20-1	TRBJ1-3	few	CSACSSGNTIYF	TGCAGTGCTTGTAGCTCTGGAAACACCATATATTTT
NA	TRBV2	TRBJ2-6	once	CASSDWSNVLTF	TGTGCCAGCAGTGATTGGTCTAACGTCCTGACTTTC
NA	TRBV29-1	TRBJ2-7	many	CSVRGTSYEQYF	TGCAGCGTTCGGGGAACCTCCTACGAGCAGTACTTC
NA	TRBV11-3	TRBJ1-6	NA	CASSSREQGYSPLHF	TGTGCCAGCAGCTCTCGCGAACAGGGATATTCACCCCTCCACTTT
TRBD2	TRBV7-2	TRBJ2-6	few	CASSSNDRTWTSNVLTF	TGTGCCAGCAGCTCTAACGATAGAACGTGGACTAGCAACGTCCTGACTTTC
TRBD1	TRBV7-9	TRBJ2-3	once	CASSVGTDPSDTQYF	TGTGCCAGCAGCGTCGGGACAGATCCGTCTGATACGCAGTATTTT
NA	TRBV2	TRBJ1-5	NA	CASSQDRAEGQPQHF	TGTGCCAGCAGCCAAGATAGGGCAGAAGGTCAGCCCCAGCATTTT
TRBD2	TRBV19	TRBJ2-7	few	CASSMGLAEVYEQYF	TGTGCCAGTAGTATGGGACTAGCGGAGGTCTACGAGCAGTACTTC
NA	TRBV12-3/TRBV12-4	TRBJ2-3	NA	CASGGHWTDTQYF	TGTGCCAGCGGAGGCCACTGGACAGATACGCAGTATTTT
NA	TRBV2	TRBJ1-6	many	CASTTVVFSYNSPLHF	TGTGCCAGCACAACCGTAGTCTTCTCCTATAATTCACCCCTCCACTTT
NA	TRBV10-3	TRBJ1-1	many	CAISLGARGTEAFF	TGTGCCATCAGTCTAGGCGCCAGGGGCACTGAAGCTTTCTTT
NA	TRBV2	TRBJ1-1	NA	CASSEEKSAFF	TGTGCCAGCAGTGAAGAGAAGAGCGCTTTCTTT
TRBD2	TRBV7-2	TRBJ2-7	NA	CASSSLRRGGYEQYF	TGTGCCAGCAGCTCCCTCCGCCGGGGGGGCTACGAGCAGTACTTC
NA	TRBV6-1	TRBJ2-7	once	CASRAVAGESYEQYF	TGTGCCAGCAGGGCCGTCGCAGGGGAGAGTTACGAGCAGTACTTC
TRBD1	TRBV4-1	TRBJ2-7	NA	CASSQAVGTGAYEQYF	TGCGCCAGCAGCCAGGCTGTTGGGACAGGCGCGTACGAGCAGTACTTC
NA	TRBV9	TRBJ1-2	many	CASSPAGIWDGYTF	TGTGCCAGCAGCCCTGCAGGGATTTGGGATGGCTACACCTTC
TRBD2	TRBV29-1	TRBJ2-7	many	CSVELAGGTYEQYF	TGCAGCGTTGAACTAGCGGGAGGCACCTACGAGCAGTACTTC
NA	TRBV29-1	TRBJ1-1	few	CSGYGGQSPEAFF	TGCAGCGGATACGGGGGGCAGAGCCCTGAAGCTTTCTTT
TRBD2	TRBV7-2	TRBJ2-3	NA	CASFSGASTDTQYF	TGTGCCAGTTTCAGCGGGGCGTCCACAGATACGCAGTATTTT
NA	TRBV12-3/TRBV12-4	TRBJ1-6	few	CASTPGPGRYSPLHF	TGTGCCAGCACCCCGGGGCCGGGGAGGTATTCACCCCTCCACTTT
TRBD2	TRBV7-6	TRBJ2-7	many	CASSLAGLAGGLAYEQYF	TGTGCCAGCAGCTTAGCCGGACTAGCGGGAGGGTTGGCCTACGAGCAGTACTTC
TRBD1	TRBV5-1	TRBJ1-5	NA	CASSQPGQGDHPQHF	TGTGCCAGCAGCCAACCGGGACAGGGAGATCACCCCCAGCATTTT
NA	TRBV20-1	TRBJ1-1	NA	CSAKQINTEAFF	TGCAGTGCTAAACAGATCAACACTGAAGCTTTCTTT
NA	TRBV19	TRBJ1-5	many	CASSTRAGGSQPQHF	TGTGCCAGTAGTACACGGGCAGGCGGCAGTCAGCCCCAGCATTTT
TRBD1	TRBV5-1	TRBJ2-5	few	CASSHTGGETQYF	TGCGCCAGCAGCCACACAGGGGGAGAGACCCAGTACTTC
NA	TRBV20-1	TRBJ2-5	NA	CSARKTGRIQETQYF	TGCAGTGCTAGAAAGACAGGCCGGATACAAGAGACCCAGTACTTC
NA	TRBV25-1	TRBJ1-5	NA	CASSEYAGGGETQHF	TGTGCCAGCAGTGAATATGCGGGGGGCGGTGAGACCCAGCATTTT
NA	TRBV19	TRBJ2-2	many	CASTLRPWGTGELFF	TGTGCCAGTACCCTCCGGCCCTGGGGAACCGGGGAGCTGTTTTTT
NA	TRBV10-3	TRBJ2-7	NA	CAYMGDNPYEQYF	TGTGCTTACATGGGCGACAATCCCTACGAGCAGTACTTC
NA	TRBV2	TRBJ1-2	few	CASSEYTEANYGYTF	TGTGCCAGCAGTGAATATACGGAAGCTAACTATGGCTACACCTTC
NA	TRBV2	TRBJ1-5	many	CASSEPLQGQPQHF	TGTGCCAGCAGTGAGCCCCTACAGGGTCAGCCCCAGCATTTT
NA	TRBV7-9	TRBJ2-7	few	CASSLGDGAQYF	TGTGCCAGCAGCTTAGGTGACGGAGCGCAGTACTTC
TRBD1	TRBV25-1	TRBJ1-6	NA	CASSLGTETSPLHF	TGTGCCAGCAGTTTAGGGACAGAGACTTCACCCCTCCACTTT
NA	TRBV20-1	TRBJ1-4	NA	CSARGGHNEKLFF	TGCAGTGCTAGGGGCGGCCATAATGAAAAACTGTTTTTT
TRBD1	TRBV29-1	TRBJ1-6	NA	CSVTGDNSSLHF	TGCAGCGTCACAGGGGATAATTCATCCCTCCACTTT
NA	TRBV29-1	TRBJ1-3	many	CSVEDRGLGNTIYF	TGCAGCGTTGAAGATCGGGGACTTGGAAACACCATATATTTT
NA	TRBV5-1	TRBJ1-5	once	CASSFQGKHNQPQHF	TGCGCCAGCAGCTTTCAGGGCAAACATAATCAGCCCCAGCATTTT
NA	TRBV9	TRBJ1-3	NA	CASSVVGDTIYF	TGTGCCAGCAGCGTAGTGGGGGACACCATATATTTT
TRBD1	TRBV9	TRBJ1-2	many	CASSPGQGTGDGYTF	TGTGCCAGCAGCCCGGGACAGGGGACAGGCGATGGCTACACCTTC
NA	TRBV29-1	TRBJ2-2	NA	CSVEKGGVGTGELFF	TGCAGCGTTGAGAAAGGTGGGGTTGGCACCGGGGAGCTGTTTTTT
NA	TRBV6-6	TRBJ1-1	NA	CASSYEGSGGTEAFF	TGTGCCAGCAGTTACGAGGGGAGCGGGGGCACTGAAGCTTTCTTT
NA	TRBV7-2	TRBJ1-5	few	CASSPSTGPYQPQHF	TGTGCCAGCAGTCCCTCGACAGGTCCTTATCAGCCCCAGCATTTT
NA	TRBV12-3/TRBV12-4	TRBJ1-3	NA	CASAVGGSGNTIYF	TGTGCCAGCGCAGTGGGGGGCTCTGGAAACACCATATATTTT
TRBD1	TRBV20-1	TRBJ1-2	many	CSAGTGDRYGYTF	TGCAGTGCCGGGACAGGGGACCGCTATGGCTACACCTTC
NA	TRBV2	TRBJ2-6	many	CASSTRDSGANVLTF	TGTGCCAGCAGTACGCGTGACTCTGGGGCCAACGTCCTGACTTTC
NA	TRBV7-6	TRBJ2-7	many	CASSNPGSEQYF	TGTGCCAGCAGCAACCCAGGTAGCGAGCAGTACTTC